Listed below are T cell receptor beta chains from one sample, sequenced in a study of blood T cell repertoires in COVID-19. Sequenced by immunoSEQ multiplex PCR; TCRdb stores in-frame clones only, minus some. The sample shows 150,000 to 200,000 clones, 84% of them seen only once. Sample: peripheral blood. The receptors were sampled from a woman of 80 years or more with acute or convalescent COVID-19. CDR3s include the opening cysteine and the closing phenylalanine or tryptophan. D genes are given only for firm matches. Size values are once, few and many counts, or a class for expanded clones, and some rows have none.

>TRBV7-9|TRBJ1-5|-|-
TGTGCCAGCAGCTTCTCCAATCAGCCCCAGCATTTT
CASSFSNQPQHF
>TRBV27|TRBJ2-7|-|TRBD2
TGTGCCAGCGCTTACCTCCCCGATAATCCTAGCGGACGCTCCTACGAGCAGTACTTC
CASAYLPDNPSGRSYEQYF
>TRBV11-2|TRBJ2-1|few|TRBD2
TGTGCCAGCAGCTTAGTAGCGGGAGGTCGGTATGAGCAGTTCTTC
CASSLVAGGRYEQFF
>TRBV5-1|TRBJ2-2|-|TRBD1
TGCGCCAGCAGCGGCGGGACAGGGGCCAACACCGGGGAGCTGTTTTTT
CASSGGTGANTGELFF
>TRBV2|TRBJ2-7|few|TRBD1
TGTGCCAGATCAAGGGGGCGCGGATACGAGCAGTACTTC
CARSRGRGYEQYF
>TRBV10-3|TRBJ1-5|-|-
TGTGCCATCAGTGAGTTTGGGGCAGGGTATAGCAATCAGCCCCAGCATTTT
CAISEFGAGYSNQPQHF
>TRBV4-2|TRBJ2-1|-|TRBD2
TGTGCCAGCAGCCAAAAGACTAGCGGGAGGGGATACAATGAGCAGTTCTTC
CASSQKTSGRGYNEQFF
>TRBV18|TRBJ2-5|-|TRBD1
TGTGCCAGCTCGCACACGGGACAGGGGTGGTGGTACCAAGAGACCCAGTACTTC
CASSHTGQGWWYQETQYF
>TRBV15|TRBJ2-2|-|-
TGTGCCACCAGCAGAGATCCGCAGGGTGACGGGGAGCTGTTTTTT
CATSRDPQGDGELFF
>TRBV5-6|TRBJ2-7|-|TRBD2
TGTGCCAGCAGCTTGAGGCTAGCGGAGTACGAGCAGTACTTC
CASSLRLAEYEQYF
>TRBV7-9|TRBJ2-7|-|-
TGTGCCAGCAGCTTTAACAGGGCTTCCTACGAGCAGTACTTC
CASSFNRASYEQYF
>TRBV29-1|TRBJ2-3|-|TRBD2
TGCAGCGTTGAAGATAGCCTAGCGGGGGACTACACAGATACGCAGTATTTT
CSVEDSLAGDYTDTQYF
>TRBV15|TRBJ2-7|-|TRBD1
TGTGCCACCAGCTTGACAGGGGGCTTTTTTGGCTACGAGCAGTACTTC
CATSLTGGFFGYEQYF
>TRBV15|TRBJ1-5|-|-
TGTGCCACCAGCGGATCTACAGATCAGCCCCAGCATTTT
CATSGSTDQPQHF
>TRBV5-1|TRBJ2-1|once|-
TGCGCCAGCAGCTTGCAGTATGAGCAGTTCTTC
CASSLQYEQFF
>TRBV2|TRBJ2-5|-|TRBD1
TGTGCCAGCAGGAGCCGGACAGGACAAGAGACCCAGTACTTC
CASRSRTGQETQYF
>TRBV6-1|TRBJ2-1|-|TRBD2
TGTGCCAGCAGTGAAGCGGGGACTAGCGGGAGTTCGAGGGCTGAAAGAATCTACAATGAGCAGTTCTTC
CASSEAGTSGSSRAERIYNEQFF
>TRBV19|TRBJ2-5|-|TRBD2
TGTGCCAGTAATACCGGGACTAGCGGTAAAGAGACCCAGTACTTC
CASNTGTSGKETQYF
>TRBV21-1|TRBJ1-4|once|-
TGTGCCAGCACCCGGACAGTAGCTAATGAAAAACTGTTTTTT
CASTRTVANEKLFF
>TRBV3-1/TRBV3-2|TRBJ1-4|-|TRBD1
TGTGCCAGCAGCCAACTACGGGGACAGCCTGATTTTGAAAAACTGTTTTTT
CASSQLRGQPDFEKLFF
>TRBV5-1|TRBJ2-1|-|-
TGCGCCAGCAGCTACCTTTCGGAGGCTCTCAATGAGCAGTTCTTC
CASSYLSEALNEQFF
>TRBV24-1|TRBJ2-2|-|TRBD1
TGTGCCACCAGTGTTCTTCGCCCAGGGGGCTACACCGGGGAGCTGTTTTTT
CATSVLRPGGYTGELFF
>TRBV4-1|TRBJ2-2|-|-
TGCGCCAGCAGCCAATCACTAGGGTCCCAGACCGGGGAGCTGTTTTTT
CASSQSLGSQTGELFF
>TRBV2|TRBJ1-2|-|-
TGTGCCAGCAGTGGGTCGACAGCCCCGTATGGCTACACCTTC
CASSGSTAPYGYTF
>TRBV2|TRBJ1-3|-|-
TGTGCCAGCAGTGAAATGGGCAGGGGCCACTCTGGAAACACCATATATTTT
CASSEMGRGHSGNTIYF
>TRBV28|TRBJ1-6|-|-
TGTGCCAGCAGCAGGGATGGCATTTCACCCCTCCACTTT
CASSRDGISPLHF
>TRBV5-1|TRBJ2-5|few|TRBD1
TGCGCCAGCAGCTCAGGGGACAGGGTGATAGGGGAGACCCAGTACTTC
CASSSGDRVIGETQYF
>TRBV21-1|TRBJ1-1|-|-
TGTGCCAGCAGCAAAGTATTTCGGGAGGAAGCTTTCTTT
CASSKVFREEAFF
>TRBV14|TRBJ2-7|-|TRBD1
TGTGCCAGCAGCCAATTGGGACAGGTGTACGAGCAGTACTTC
CASSQLGQVYEQYF
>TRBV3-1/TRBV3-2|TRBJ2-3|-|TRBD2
TGTGCCAGCAGCCAAACAGCGGGGGGCACAGATACGCAGTATTTT
CASSQTAGGTDTQYF
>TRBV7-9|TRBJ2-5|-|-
TGTGCCAGCAGCTTAGTTCCCCTAGCGCTCCAAGAGACCCAGTACTTC
CASSLVPLALQETQYF
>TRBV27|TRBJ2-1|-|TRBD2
TGTGCCAGCAGTCCAAGCGGGGTTTACAATGAGCAGTTCTTC
CASSPSGVYNEQFF
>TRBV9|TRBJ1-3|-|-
TGTGCCAGCAGCCCCAGCTCTGGAAACACCATATATTTT
CASSPSSGNTIYF
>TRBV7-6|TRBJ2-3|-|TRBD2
TGTGCCAGCAGCTTAGCTGCGGGAGGGCCAGATACGCAGTATTTT
CASSLAAGGPDTQYF
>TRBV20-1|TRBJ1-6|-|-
TGCAGTGCTAGTGCGGGGGATAATTCACCCCTCCACTTT
CSASAGDNSPLHF
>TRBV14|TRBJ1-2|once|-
TGTGCCAGCAGCCTTCTCGGGGTAAGGGAGTCCCAAGATGGCTACACCTTC
CASSLLGVRESQDGYTF
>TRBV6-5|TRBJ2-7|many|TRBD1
TGTGCCAGCAGAGGGACAGACACCTCCATGGAAGAGCAGTACTTC
CASRGTDTSMEEQYF
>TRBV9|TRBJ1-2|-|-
TGTGCCAGCAGCGTAGACGTTGGGGGGGACTACACCTTC
CASSVDVGGDYTF
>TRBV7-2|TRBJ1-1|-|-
TGTGCCAGCGTACCTTCGGGGGGCCAGGACACTGAAGCTTTCTTT
CASVPSGGQDTEAFF
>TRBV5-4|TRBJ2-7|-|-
TGTGCCAGCAGCTTGACAGGGTACGAGCAGTACTTC
CASSLTGYEQYF
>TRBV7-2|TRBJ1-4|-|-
TGTGCCAGCAGCTTAGGGGAGAGAGAAAAACTGTTTTTT
CASSLGEREKLFF
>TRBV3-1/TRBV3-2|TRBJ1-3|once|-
TGTGCCAGCAGTCGGGGTTCTGGAAACACCATATATTTT
CASSRGSGNTIYF
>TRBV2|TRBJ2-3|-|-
TGTGCCAGCAGTGGCGCGGGGCGCACAGATACGCAGTATTTT
CASSGAGRTDTQYF
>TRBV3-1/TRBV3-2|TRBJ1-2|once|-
TGTGCCAGCAGCCAAGATCGGGGAATCAGCTACACCTTC
CASSQDRGISYTF
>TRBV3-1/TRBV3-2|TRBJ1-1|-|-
TGTGCCAGCAGTCCTATGAACACTGAAGCTTTCTTT
CASSPMNTEAFF
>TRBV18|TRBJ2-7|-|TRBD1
TGTGCCAGCTCACTAAACAGGGGCGAGCAGTACTTC
CASSLNRGEQYF
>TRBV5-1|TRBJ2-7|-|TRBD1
TGCGCCAGCAGACAGGGGGACTACGAGCAGTACTTC
CASRQGDYEQYF
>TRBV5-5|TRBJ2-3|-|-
TGTGCCAGCAGCTTAGGTAGCTCGAATACGCAGTATTTT
CASSLGSSNTQYF
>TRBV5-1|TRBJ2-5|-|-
TGCGCCAGCAGCTTGGAAGCGACCCAGTACTTC
CASSLEATQYF
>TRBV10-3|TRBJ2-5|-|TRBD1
TGTGCCATCACCAGGGGGCTCCAAGAGACCCAGTACTTC
CAITRGLQETQYF
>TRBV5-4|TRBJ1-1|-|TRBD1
TGTGCCAGCAGCTTACCGGGACAGGGGGCTTGGCGAGCTTTCTTT
CASSLPGQGAWRAFF
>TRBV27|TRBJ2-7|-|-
TGTGCCAGCAGTTTGGGCCTAAACCCCGGCGAGCAGTACTTC
CASSLGLNPGEQYF
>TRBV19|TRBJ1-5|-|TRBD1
TGTGCCAGTGTAGACAGGGGGTTATATCAGCCCCAGCATTTT
CASVDRGLYQPQHF
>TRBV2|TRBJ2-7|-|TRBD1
TGTGCCAGCAGTGTAAGGCAGGGGGCGGGGGAGCAGTACTTC
CASSVRQGAGEQYF
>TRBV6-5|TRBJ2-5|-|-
TGTGCCAGCAGTCCGGGACTGGGGAGGCAGACCCAGTACTTC
CASSPGLGRQTQYF
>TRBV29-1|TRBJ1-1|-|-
TGCAGCGCGTCGCTAGGGGCGAACACTGAAGCTTTCTTT
CSASLGANTEAFF